Listed below are T cell receptor beta chains from one sample, sequenced in a study of blood T cell repertoires in COVID-19. Data came from immunoSEQ multiplex PCR; TCRdb stores just in-frame clones and leaves some out. The repertoire consists of roughly 250,000 clones, with about four fifths occurring once and the leading ten covering roughly 9.6%. Sequencing was carried out using peripheral blood. These receptors originate from a woman of 80 years or more with acute or convalescent COVID-19. Each CDR3 is given with its conserved first and last residue. Fields, in order: J gene, V gene, CDR3 length, clone size, D gene, CDR3 protein, CDR3 DNA. D genes are given only for firm matches. Some rows mark clone size as missing; the rest say once, few, many or name a class of expanded clone.

J: TRBJ1-4
V: TRBV5-4
length: 16
size: NA
D: NA
CDR3: CASSRKTDATNEKLFF
DNA: TGTGCCAGCAGCCGCAAGACAGACGCAACTAATGAAAAACTGTTTTTT

J: TRBJ1-4
V: TRBV11-2
length: 15
size: NA
D: TRBD1
CDR3: CASSRQGGPNEKLFF
DNA: TGTGCCAGCAGCCGCCAGGGGGGTCCTAATGAAAAACTGTTTTTT

J: TRBJ2-7
V: TRBV5-1
length: 13
size: NA
D: NA
CDR3: CASSSSPSYEQYF
DNA: TGCGCCAGCAGCTCCTCCCCTTCCTACGAGCAGTACTTC

J: TRBJ1-1
V: TRBV9
length: 14
size: NA
D: NA
CDR3: CASSVGAGLTEAFF
DNA: TGTGCCAGCAGCGTAGGGGCAGGGCTCACTGAAGCTTTCTTT

J: TRBJ1-3
V: TRBV5-4
length: 17
size: NA
D: TRBD1
CDR3: CASSPGVDRGTGNTIYF
DNA: TGTGCCAGCAGTCCAGGGGTGGACAGGGGGACTGGAAACACCATATATTTT

J: TRBJ2-1
V: TRBV19
length: 13
size: NA
D: NA
CDR3: CASSIPGLDEQFF
DNA: TGTGCCAGTAGTATCCCAGGGTTGGATGAGCAGTTCTTC

J: TRBJ1-6
V: TRBV9
length: 15
size: NA
D: TRBD1
CDR3: CASSLTDRVQSPLHF
DNA: TGTGCCAGCAGCCTAACGGACAGGGTGCAATCACCCCTCCACTTT

J: TRBJ2-6
V: TRBV19
length: 17
size: once
D: NA
CDR3: CASGIWDFPVLANVLTF
DNA: TGTGCCAGTGGGATCTGGGACTTCCCGGTTCTGGCCAACGTCCTGACTTTC

J: TRBJ1-4
V: TRBV29-1
length: 13
size: NA
D: TRBD1
CDR3: CSVPDRGNEKLFF
DNA: TGCAGCGTGCCCGACAGGGGGAATGAAAAACTGTTTTTT

J: TRBJ2-5
V: TRBV7-9
length: 15
size: once
D: NA
CDR3: CASSPPPTHQETQYF
DNA: TGTGCCAGCAGCCCACCCCCTACGCACCAAGAGACCCAGTACTTC

J: TRBJ2-7
V: TRBV3-1/TRBV3-2
length: 13
size: few
D: TRBD1
CDR3: CASSDRGDYEQYF
DNA: TGTGCCAGCAGCGACAGGGGCGACTACGAGCAGTACTTC

J: TRBJ1-2
V: TRBV6-1
length: 16
size: NA
D: TRBD1
CDR3: CASSEVRDRGNYGYTF
DNA: TGTGCCAGCAGTGAAGTACGGGACAGGGGGAACTATGGCTACACCTTC

J: TRBJ2-7
V: TRBV5-1
length: 15
size: NA
D: TRBD1
CDR3: CASSLGGTGTYEQYF
DNA: TGCGCCAGCAGCTTGGGAGGGACAGGGACCTACGAGCAGTACTTC

J: TRBJ2-1
V: TRBV30
length: 14
size: NA
D: TRBD2
CDR3: CAWSTSGGQNEQFF
DNA: TGTGCCTGGAGTACTAGCGGGGGGCAGAATGAGCAGTTCTTC

J: TRBJ1-3
V: TRBV11-2
length: 16
size: NA
D: NA
CDR3: CASSLDPAGAGNTIYF
DNA: TGTGCCAGCAGCTTAGATCCGGCAGGGGCTGGAAACACCATATATTTT

J: TRBJ2-5
V: TRBV2
length: 14
size: NA
D: TRBD1
CDR3: CASSSTGNKETQYF
DNA: TGTGCCAGCAGTTCGACAGGGAATAAAGAGACCCAGTACTTC

J: TRBJ1-1
V: TRBV19
length: 14
size: NA
D: NA
CDR3: CASSWPGWETEAFF
DNA: TGTGCCAGTAGTTGGCCGGGGTGGGAAACTGAAGCTTTCTTT

J: TRBJ2-1
V: TRBV10-1
length: 16
size: NA
D: NA
CDR3: CASSESGAGSDNEQFF
DNA: TGCGCCAGCAGTGAGTCGGGGGCAGGGAGCGACAATGAGCAGTTCTTC

J: TRBJ1-2
V: TRBV19
length: 14
size: NA
D: NA
CDR3: CASSAGTNNYGYTF
DNA: TGTGCCAGTAGCGCCGGGACAAATAACTATGGCTACACCTTC

J: TRBJ1-4
V: TRBV5-5
length: 13
size: NA
D: NA
CDR3: CASSLLAGGKLFF
DNA: TGTGCCAGCAGCTTGCTTGCTGGGGGGAAACTGTTTTTT

J: TRBJ1-3
V: TRBV28
length: 15
size: NA
D: NA
CDR3: CASRESGRTGNTIYF
DNA: TGTGCCAGCAGGGAGAGCGGAAGGACTGGAAACACCATATATTTT

J: TRBJ2-5
V: TRBV19
length: 13
size: NA
D: TRBD1
CDR3: CASRIQGGETQYF
DNA: TGTGCCAGTAGGATACAGGGGGGAGAGACCCAGTACTTC

J: TRBJ1-1
V: TRBV20-1
length: 10
size: NA
D: NA
CDR3: CSAVRAEAFF
DNA: TGCAGTGCAGTCAGGGCTGAAGCTTTCTTT

J: TRBJ1-4
V: TRBV19
length: 14
size: NA
D: TRBD1
CDR3: CASSTRTGNEKLFF
DNA: TGTGCCAGTAGTACCCGGACAGGGAATGAAAAACTGTTTTTT

J: TRBJ1-2
V: TRBV5-1
length: 14
size: once
D: TRBD1
CDR3: CASSLGTGTYGYTF
DNA: TGCGCCAGCAGCTTGGGGACAGGGACCTATGGCTACACCTTC

J: TRBJ1-4
V: TRBV6-6
length: 19
size: NA
D: NA
CDR3: CASSHHRAPRGATNEKLFF
DNA: TGTGCCAGCAGTCACCACAGGGCTCCCCGGGGGGCAACTAATGAAAAACTGTTTTTT

J: TRBJ1-6
V: TRBV12-2
length: 16
size: NA
D: NA
CDR3: CASRLNGTGNNSPLHF
DNA: TGTGCAAGTCGCTTAAACGGGACAGGGAATAATTCACCCCTCCACTTT

J: TRBJ1-6
V: TRBV5-1
length: 15
size: few
D: NA
CDR3: CASTEGGTNDSPLHF
DNA: TGCGCCAGCACCGAAGGTGGCACTAACGATTCACCCCTCCACTTT

J: TRBJ1-2
V: TRBV15
length: 16
size: NA
D: NA
CDR3: CATSRESGSKGGGYTF
DNA: TGTGCCACCAGCAGAGAAAGTGGCAGCAAAGGAGGCGGCTACACCTTC

J: TRBJ2-1
V: TRBV2
length: 13
size: NA
D: NA
CDR3: CASRDFPYNEQFF
DNA: TGTGCCAGCAGGGACTTTCCCTACAATGAGCAGTTCTTC

J: TRBJ1-4
V: TRBV5-1
length: 18
size: few
D: TRBD1
CDR3: CASSLGPRGTGGREKLFF
DNA: TGCGCCAGCAGCTTGGGCCCACGGGGGACAGGGGGCCGGGAAAAACTGTTTTTT

J: TRBJ2-3
V: TRBV19
length: 14
size: NA
D: NA
CDR3: CASSIKQGSDTQYF
DNA: TGTGCCAGTAGTATCAAACAGGGATCAGATACGCAGTATTTT

J: TRBJ1-2
V: TRBV20-1
length: 13
size: NA
D: TRBD1
CDR3: CSASKTGAAGYTF
DNA: TGCAGTGCTAGTAAGACAGGGGCGGCCGGCTACACCTTC

J: TRBJ2-3
V: TRBV4-1
length: 17
size: once
D: TRBD2
CDR3: CASSQDSSGVDTDTQYF
DNA: TGCGCCAGCAGCCAAGATAGTAGCGGGGTGGATACAGATACGCAGTATTTT

J: TRBJ1-6
V: TRBV27
length: 15
size: NA
D: TRBD1
CDR3: CASSPPTGSGSPLHF
DNA: TGTGCCAGCAGTCCACCGACAGGGAGTGGTTCACCCCTCCACTTT

J: TRBJ1-1
V: TRBV7-9
length: 14
size: NA
D: NA
CDR3: CASSPGLLNTEAFF
DNA: TGTGCCAGCAGCCCGGGACTACTGAACACTGAAGCTTTCTTT

J: TRBJ1-5
V: TRBV9
length: 14
size: NA
D: NA
CDR3: CASSVGDTNQPQHF
DNA: TGTGCCAGCAGCGTAGGGGACACCAATCAGCCCCAGCATTTT

J: TRBJ1-2
V: TRBV28
length: 16
size: NA
D: NA
CDR3: CASSSTPHSLLYGYTF
DNA: TGTGCCAGCAGTTCCACGCCCCACAGCTTACTCTATGGCTACACCTTC

J: TRBJ2-1
V: TRBV11-3
length: 15
size: once
D: TRBD1
CDR3: CASSLEGGPYNEQFF
DNA: TGTGCCAGCAGCTTAGAAGGGGGCCCTTACAATGAGCAGTTCTTC

J: TRBJ1-1
V: TRBV2
length: 13
size: NA
D: NA
CDR3: CASRGGGNTEAFF
DNA: TGTGCCAGCAGGGGCGGAGGGAACACTGAAGCTTTCTTT

J: TRBJ1-5
V: TRBV28
length: 17
size: NA
D: TRBD1
CDR3: CASSSPTGGGSNQPQHF
DNA: TGTGCCAGCAGTTCCCCTACAGGGGGTGGGAGCAATCAGCCCCAGCATTTT

J: TRBJ2-7
V: TRBV3-1/TRBV3-2
length: 12
size: NA
D: TRBD2
CDR3: CASSTASGEQYF
DNA: TGTGCCAGCAGTACAGCTAGCGGCGAGCAGTACTTC

J: TRBJ2-3
V: TRBV19
length: 14
size: NA
D: NA
CDR3: CASSIARNTDTQYF
DNA: TGTGCCAGTAGTATAGCCAGGAACACAGATACGCAGTATTTT

J: TRBJ1-5
V: TRBV6-2/TRBV6-3
length: 16
size: few
D: NA
CDR3: CASSYRSWAINQPQHF
DNA: TGTGCCAGCAGTTACCGATCTTGGGCGATCAATCAGCCCCAGCATTTT

J: TRBJ2-7
V: TRBV6-5
length: 13
size: NA
D: TRBD1
CDR3: CASRRTGAYEQYF
DNA: TGTGCCAGCAGGCGGACAGGGGCCTACGAGCAGTACTTC

J: TRBJ2-1
V: TRBV7-3
length: 15
size: NA
D: NA
CDR3: CASSFGGSSGSEQFF
DNA: TGTGCCAGCAGCTTTGGGGGGTCCTCAGGGAGTGAGCAGTTCTTC

J: TRBJ1-3
V: TRBV5-1
length: 15
size: NA
D: NA
CDR3: CASSLVSDSGNTIYF
DNA: TGCGCCAGCAGCTTGGTGTCAGACTCTGGAAACACCATATATTTT

J: TRBJ1-1
V: TRBV5-1
length: 14
size: NA
D: NA
CDR3: CASSFLDRNTEAFF
DNA: TGCGCCAGCAGCTTCCTAGACAGAAACACTGAAGCTTTCTTT

J: TRBJ1-2
V: TRBV2
length: 14
size: NA
D: NA
CDR3: CASKETDSNYGYTF
DNA: TGTGCCAGCAAGGAAACGGACTCAAACTATGGCTACACCTTC